The source of this T cell receptor beta chain is a study of blood T cell repertoires in COVID-19. Looking at the study overall: The United States, Italy and Spain provided the acute and convalescent COVID-19 samples. Sources were T cells, B-cell-depleted T cells, or PBMCs; the material itself was cDNA or gDNA.

Some clones are missing from TCRdb's copy, which holds only in-frame ones; the method was immunoSEQ multiplex PCR. Here the sample spans tens of thousands of clones, approximately 79% being singletons. Sequenced material: peripheral blood. The TCR was taken from a man in his sixties with acute or convalescent COVID-19.

The CDR3 DNA reads as TGTGCCAGCAGCTCGCCTCTCAGCTCCTACAATGAGCAGTTCTTC. Translated, it gives CASSSPLSSYNEQFF. This sequence joins TRBV5-4 and TRBJ2-1; no clear D gene. CDR1 SGHNT and CDR2 YYREEE come from the germline V gene (reference sequence). There are 15 residues in the CDR3. The germline V and J ends were trimmed by 3 bases and 0 bases, with 10 bases remaining between them.